A selection of T cell receptor beta chains follows, all from one sample in a study of lymphopenia after photon versus proton radiotherapy. Data came from immunoSEQ multiplex PCR; TCRdb stores just in-frame clones and leaves some out. The sample lists 60,000 to 75,000 clones; around 86% were seen once. The specimen comprised peripheral blood, sampled from a patient treated with photon-based radiotherapy. The receptors derive from a man between 35 and 55 years old with gastric cancer. Each CDR3 is given with its conserved first and last residue. The D gene is left open where the match is weak. Size tells how often a clone was seen (once, few, many) or the class of an expanded clone, and some rows leave it out.

D: TRBD1; size: few; J: TRBJ2-1; V: TRBV27; DNA: TGTGCCAGCAGTTTATTTGGGGACAGCTCCTACAATGAGCAGTTCTTC; CDR3: CASSLFGDSSYNEQFF
D: NA; size: NA; J: TRBJ1-1; V: TRBV5-4; DNA: TGTGCCAGCAGCCAAGTTCGCAACACTGAAGCTTTCTTT; CDR3: CASSQVRNTEAFF
D: TRBD1; size: NA; J: TRBJ1-2; V: TRBV29-1; DNA: TGCAGCGGATGGACAGGGGGCGCGGGTGGCTACACCTTC; CDR3: CSGWTGGAGGYTF
D: TRBD1; size: NA; J: TRBJ1-1; V: TRBV19; DNA: TGTGCCACCAGTAGACAGGGCTCGGCGAACACTGAAGCTTTCTTT; CDR3: CATSRQGSANTEAFF
D: TRBD1; size: NA; J: TRBJ2-7; V: TRBV6-1; DNA: TGTGCCAGCCAAAAGAACAGGGGCGACGAGCAGTACTTC; CDR3: CASQKNRGDEQYF
D: NA; size: NA; J: TRBJ1-2; V: TRBV30; DNA: TGTGCCTGGAGTGTGCGTAACTATGGCTACACCTTC; CDR3: CAWSVRNYGYTF
D: NA; size: NA; J: TRBJ1-4; V: TRBV9; DNA: TGTGCCAGCAGCGTAGACGCAGATAATGAAAAACTGTTTTTT; CDR3: CASSVDADNEKLFF
D: NA; size: NA; J: TRBJ2-1; V: TRBV2; DNA: TGTGCCAGCAGTGAAGCGGGGCCAAACAATGAGCAGTTCTTC; CDR3: CASSEAGPNNEQFF
D: TRBD2; size: NA; J: TRBJ2-3; V: TRBV6-1; DNA: TGTGCCAGCAGTGAATTTTTAGCGGGGGGAGATACGCAGTATTTT; CDR3: CASSEFLAGGDTQYF
D: TRBD1; size: NA; J: TRBJ2-7; V: TRBV5-1; DNA: TGCGCCAGCAGCCCGGGACAGGTGGGGGCCTACGAGCAGTACTTC; CDR3: CASSPGQVGAYEQYF
D: NA; size: NA; J: TRBJ2-7; V: TRBV19; DNA: TGTGCCAGTAGTCTGGCGTATTTTGGCTCCTACGAGCAGTACTTC; CDR3: CASSLAYFGSYEQYF
D: NA; size: NA; J: TRBJ1-4; V: TRBV25-1; DNA: TGTGCCAGCAGTGAAGTGACCGGGAGTCAAGAAAAACTGTTTTTT; CDR3: CASSEVTGSQEKLFF
D: TRBD2; size: NA; J: TRBJ2-4; V: TRBV7-9; DNA: TGTGCCAGCAGTTTAAGAGCGGGGGGTGGCGGAAACATTCAGTACTTC; CDR3: CASSLRAGGGGNIQYF
D: TRBD1; size: NA; J: TRBJ1-2; V: TRBV6-1; DNA: TGTGCCAGCAGTCCCCGACAGGGGGGACTCTATGGCTACACCTTC; CDR3: CASSPRQGGLYGYTF
D: NA; size: few; J: TRBJ1-2; V: TRBV4-1; DNA: TGCGCCAGCAGTCGTGGAAAAGTGGATGGCTACACCTTC; CDR3: CASSRGKVDGYTF
D: NA; size: once; J: TRBJ1-5; V: TRBV19; DNA: TGTGCCAGTAAAACAGGGCTCGGGCAGCCCCAGCATTTT; CDR3: CASKTGLGQPQHF